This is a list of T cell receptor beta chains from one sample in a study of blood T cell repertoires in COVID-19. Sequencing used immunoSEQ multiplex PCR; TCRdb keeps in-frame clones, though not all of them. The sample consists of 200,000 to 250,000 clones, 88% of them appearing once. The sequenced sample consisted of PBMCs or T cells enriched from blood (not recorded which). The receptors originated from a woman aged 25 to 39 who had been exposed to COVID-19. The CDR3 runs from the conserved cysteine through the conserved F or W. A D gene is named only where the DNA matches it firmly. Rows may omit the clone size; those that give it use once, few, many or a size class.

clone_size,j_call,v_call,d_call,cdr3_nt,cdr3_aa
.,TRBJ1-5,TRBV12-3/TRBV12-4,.,TGTGCCAGCAGTTTATACAGGGATCAGCCCCAGCATTTT,CASSLYRDQPQHF
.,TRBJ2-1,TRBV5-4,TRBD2,TGTGCCAGCAGCTTGGGTCCTAGCGGGAGATACAATGAGCAGTTCTTC,CASSLGPSGRYNEQFF
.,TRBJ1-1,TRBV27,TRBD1,TGTGCCAGCAGTTCGACAGGGTCTTGGACTGAAGCTTTCTTT,CASSSTGSWTEAFF
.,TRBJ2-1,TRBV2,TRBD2,TGTGCCAGCAGTGTGCTGGTCGGTGCGGGAGTTTCTGAGCAGTTCTTC,CASSVLVGAGVSEQFF
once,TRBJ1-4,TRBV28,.,TGTGCCAGCGGAGGGCATAAGGGGGAAAAACTGTTTTTT,CASGGHKGEKLFF
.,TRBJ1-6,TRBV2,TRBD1,TGTGCCAGCAGTGAACGAGGGGGCAGGAATTCACCCCTCCACTTT,CASSERGGRNSPLHF
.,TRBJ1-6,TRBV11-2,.,TGTGCCAGCAGCTCCTTTCACCCGAGCCTTCCCCTCCACTTT,CASSSFHPSLPLHF
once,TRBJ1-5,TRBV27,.,TGTGCCAGCAGCCGCTTAGGGGGGGCAAGCAATCAGCCCCAGCATTTT,CASSRLGGASNQPQHF
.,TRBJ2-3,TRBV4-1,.,TGCGCCAGCAGCCAAGATTTGCCAAGCCCCAGGACAGATACGCAGTATTTT,CASSQDLPSPRTDTQYF
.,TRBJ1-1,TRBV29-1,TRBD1,TGCAGCGTTGAGGCAGGGGGCGCAGCTTTCTTT,CSVEAGGAAFF
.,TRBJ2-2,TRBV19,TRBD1,TGTGCCAGTAGTATCAGTCAGGGGGCGGCCGGGGAGCTGTTTTTT,CASSISQGAAGELFF
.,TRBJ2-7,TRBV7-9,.,TGTGCCAGCAGCTTAAGGGGAGAGCAGTACTTC,CASSLRGEQYF
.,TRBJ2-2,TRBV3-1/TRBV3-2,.,TGTGCCAGCAGCCGCGGGACAGCGAACACCGGGGAGCTGTTTTTT,CASSRGTANTGELFF
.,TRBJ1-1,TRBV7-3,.,TGTGCCAGCAGCTCGGACAGCAACACTGAAGCTTTCTTT,CASSSDSNTEAFF
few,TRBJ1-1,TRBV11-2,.,TGTGCCAGTAAGGCAGGGTGGGGTAATACTGAAGCTTTCTTT,CASKAGWGNTEAFF